This passage covers 29 T cell receptor beta chains from one sample sequenced in a study of cytomegalovirus exposure and HLA in healthy donors. The PCR contained 60 Vbeta and 13 Jbeta primers. Data came from immunoSEQ multiplex PCR; TCRdb stores just in-frame clones and leaves some out. This table holds nearly 95,000 clones, roughly three quarters found once. Sequenced material: PBMCs. The receptor set was obtained from a woman aged 40 to 50 in good health and CMV-seronegative.

The chain couples TRBV4-3 to TRBJ2-2; TRBD1 might be the D (5 bases). V shed 3 bases and J shed 1 base, with 9 bases lying between them. Germline V CDR1 and CDR2: LGHNA, YSLEER. The CDR3 is 15 amino acids. The CDR3 DNA reads TGCGCCAGCAGCCACGGTGACAGGAACACCGGGGAGCTGTTTTTT. Its translation is CASSHGDRNTGELFF.

The chain joins TRBV28 to TRBJ1-4; the D gene is possibly TRBD1 (5 bases). V lost 9 bases, J lost 5 bases, and 16 bases lay in between. This CDR3 contains 14 residues. Germline lookup yields CDR1 MDHEN and CDR2 SYDVKM. The CDR3 nucleotides read TGTGCCAGTACTAACACAGGTACGAATGAAAAACTGTTTTTT. Translated: CASTNTGTNEKLFF. The variable domain in full, completed from reference TRBV28 and TRBJ1-4, reads DVKVTQSSRYLVKRTGEKVFLECVQDMDHENMFWYRQDPGLGLRLIYFSYDVKMKEKGDIPEGYSVSREKKERFSLILESASTNQTSMYLCASTNTGTNEKLFFGSGTQLSVL.

The chain carries TRBV28 and TRBJ1-2, with D unclear. V dropped 2 bases and J dropped 4 bases, with 11 bases sitting between them. CDR1 is MDHEN and CDR2 is SYDVKM in the germline V gene. The CDR3 length is 14 residues. CDR3 nucleotide sequence: TGTGCCAGCAGTTTACGTCAGTCCTCCTATGGCTACACCTTC. This codes for CASSLRQSSYGYTF.

CDR3 in DNA: TGTGCCAGCAGCTTAGCCTCGACTAGCGGGGTAATAGATACGCAGTATTTT. Its translation: CASSLASTSGVIDTQYF. The chain employs TRBV7-8 and TRBJ2-3; 11 bases line up with TRBD2. The ends lost 0 bases at V and 5 bases at J; junction bases unmatched: 7. CDR3 size: 17 residues. The germline V gene has CDR1 SGHVS and CDR2 FQNEAQ.

This clone was seen more than once but under ten times. The chain employs TRBV18 and TRBJ2-1, with TRBD2 matching 11 bases. The CDR3 totals 16 residues. Germline trimming cut 7 bases from V and 5 bases from J; bases unmatched to any gene: 10. Germline assignment: CDR1 KGHSH and CDR2 LQKENI. Here the CDR3 DNA reads TGTGCCAGCTTAAAAACGACTAGCGGGGTTCACAATGAGCAGTTCTTC. Encoded protein: CASLKTTSGVHNEQFF.

The chain combines TRBV5-6 with TRBJ1-1; D is undetermined. Trimming took off 2 bases at V and 0 bases at J, with 8 bases between the two ends. The CDR3 has 14 residues. Germline CDR1 reads SGHDT; CDR2 reads YYEEEE. As DNA, the CDR3 is TGTGCCAGCAGCTTCGCGGGGATGAACACTGAAGCTTTCTTT. This codes for CASSFAGMNTEAFF.

The chain couples TRBV19 to TRBJ1-2; TRBD1 is a possible D gene (6 bases). Germline V gene sequence: CDR1 LNHDA, CDR2 SQIVND (reference sequence). V was clipped by 5 bases and J by 2 bases, with 15 bases between them. The CDR3 loop spans 15 amino acids. In nucleotides, the CDR3 is TGTGCCAGTAGTTTCGGACAGTATCTCAACTATGGCTACACCTTC. This translates into CASSFGQYLNYGYTF.

The chain is built from TRBV4-1 and TRBJ1-3, with 9 bases aligning to TRBD1. From germline, CDR1 is MGHRA and CDR2 YSYEKL. V dropped 5 bases and J dropped 2; count of bases not matched to a gene: 4. CDR3 length: 15 amino acids. The DNA of the CDR3 is TGCGCCAGCAGCGGGAGGACAGGGGCTGGAAACACCATATATTTT. It translates to CASSGRTGAGNTIYF.

With regard to this clone: The junction differs from germline at one of its ends, possibly a read error. V usage is TRBV7-2 and J usage is TRBJ1-5, with D hard to call. This CDR3 has 13 residues. CDR1 and CDR2 (germline): SGHTA, FQGNSA. CDR3: CASSYYSNQPQNF. In nucleotides, the CDR3 is TGTGCCAGCAGCTATTATAGCAATCAGCCCCAGAATTTT.

This chain connects TRBV15 to TRBJ1-3; D might be TRBD1 (6 bases). Germline CDR1 LNHNV, CDR2 YYDKDF (reference sequence). V lost 8 bases and J 4 bases, leaving 18 bases between the germline ends. The CDR3 covers 15 residues. DNA for the CDR3: TGTGCCACCCAAGCAAAACAGGGAACAGGAAACACCATATATTTT. This translates into CATQAKQGTGNTIYF. The full variable domain, its missing parts supplied by reference TRBV15 and TRBJ1-3, is DAMVIQNPRYQVTQFGKPVTLSCSQTLNHNVMYWYQQKSSQAPKLLFHYYDKDFNNEADTPDNFQSRRPNTSFCFLDIRSPGLGDTAMYLCATQAKQGTGNTIYFGEGSWLTVV.

This clone was found a few times. The DNA is omitted, as the CDR3 cannot be located on it reliably, and the CDR3 follows TCRdb's listing. The V gene is TRBV1, the J gene TRBJ2-1; TRBD2, as called in the table, went unchecked against the DNA. TRBV1 has pseudogene status. The CDR3 comprises 17 residues, both ends counted. The CDR3 loop reads CTSSQDVAGGSYNEQFF.

This clone appeared a few times. The chain carries TRBV6-5 and TRBJ2-7; 9 nucleotides agree with TRBD1. Germline loops: CDR1 MNHEY, CDR2 SVGAGI. The CDR3 spans 13 residues. The J segment lost 4 bases and the V segment lost 6 bases, leaving 4 bases of the junction unmatched. The CDR3 nucleotides are TGTGCCAGCAGGTCCGGGACAGGGTACGAGCAGTACTTC. It encodes CASRSGTGYEQYF.

The chain employs TRBV6-5 and TRBJ2-1; the match to TRBD1 covers 9 bases. The germline V gene encodes CDR1 MNHEY and CDR2 SVGAGI. This CDR3 is built from 15 residues. V was clipped by 5 bases and J by 6 bases; unmatched bases: 8. CDR3: CASSAGTGFFNEQFF. For the CDR3, the DNA is TGTGCCAGCAGTGCCGGGACAGGGTTTTTCAATGAGCAGTTCTTC.

This chain links TRBV7-6 with TRBJ1-2; D possibly corresponds to TRBD1 (6 bases). Trimming cost V 1 base and J 7 bases, with 13 bases left between them. The germline V gene encodes CDR1 SGHVS and CDR2 FNYEAQ. This CDR3 contains 14 residues. CDR3 nucleotide sequence: TGTGCCAGCAGCTTAGTCGTACAGGGTTCTGGCTACACCTTC. Translation: CASSLVVQGSGYTF.

This chain uses TRBV18 with TRBJ1-5, with D unclear. Germline CDR1 is KGHSH and CDR2 is LQKENI. This CDR3 is built from 13 residues. The V end lost 2 bases, the J end lost 6 bases, and 8 bases lay between the germline ends. Here the CDR3 reads CASSPGATQPQHF. For the CDR3, the DNA is TGTGCCAGCTCACCAGGTGCTACTCAGCCCCAGCATTTT.

The J gene is TRBJ1-5, the V gene TRBV27; D gene unclear. This CDR3 is 15 amino acids long. V lost 3 bases and J lost 2, with 11 bases in between. Germline V gene lookup returns CDR1 MNHEY and CDR2 SMNVEV (reference sequence). Here the CDR3 reads CASSFAGPGNQPQHF. As DNA, the CDR3 is TGTGCCAGCAGTTTTGCCGGTCCTGGCAATCAGCCCCAGCATTTT.

This clone was observed a few times. The chain joins TRBV28 to TRBJ2-7, with a tentative D call TRBD1 (7 bases). V was trimmed by 2 bases and J by 4 bases, leaving 18 bases between them. There are 16 residues in the CDR3. CDR1 MDHEN and CDR2 SYDVKM come from the germline V gene. CDR3 DNA sequence: TGTGCCAGCAGTTTAATTGGGGGGACAGTTACGTACGAGCAGTACTTC. It yields the protein CASSLIGGTVTYEQYF.

The chain joins TRBV30 to TRBJ2-1, with a possible D match to TRBD2 (7 bases). The CDR3 length is 17 residues. V was shortened by 0 bases and J by 8 bases, with 23 bases between the two germline ends. The germline gives CDR1 GTSNPN, CDR2 SVGIG (reference sequence). CDR3 loop: CAWSVQTVGGPLHEQFF. The CDR3 DNA reads as TGTGCCTGGAGTGTACAAACGGTGGGGGGGCCACTTCATGAGCAGTTCTTC.

The chain combines TRBV6-5 with TRBJ1-1, with TRBD1 as a possible D gene (5 bases). The V gene's germline CDR1 is MNHEY and CDR2 SVGAGI. V shed 5 bases and J shed 1 base, with 11 bases lying between them. The CDR3 sequence is 14 residues long. The DNA for the CDR3 is TGTGCCAGCAGTAGACCCGGGGGGAACACTGAAGCTTTCTTT. This codes for CASSRPGGNTEAFF.

V usage is TRBV25-1 and J usage is TRBJ1-2; 7 nucleotides match TRBD1. The germline V gene has CDR1 MGHDK and CDR2 SYGVNS. Germline trimming cut 5 bases from V and 8 bases from J; bases unmatched to any gene: 5. The CDR3 length is 12 residues. This CDR3 reads CASSKGARGYTF. The CDR3 nucleotides read TGTGCCAGCAGTAAGGGGGCGCGCGGCTACACCTTC.

The chain is built from TRBV15 and TRBJ2-1; D remains unclear. This CDR3 has 13 amino acids. The ends were cut back, 4 bases at V and 8 bases at J, with 12 bases in the middle. CDR1 LNHNV and CDR2 YYDKDF come from the germline V gene (reference sequence). CDR3 DNA: TGTGCCACCAGCACTACGACACGTTATGAGCAGTTCTTC. It specifies CATSTTTRYEQFF.

This chain joins TRBV9 and TRBJ2-1; unclear D gene. Between the trimmed V and J ends, which lost 3 bases and 2 bases, there was a span of 9 bases. This CDR3 has 14 amino acids. Germline lookup yields CDR1 SGDLS and CDR2 YYNGEE. Here the CDR3 reads CASSAAAPYNEQFF. CDR3 nucleotides: TGTGCCAGCAGCGCCGCGGCCCCCTACAATGAGCAGTTCTTC.

About this clone itself: At one end the junction does not follow the germline gene, possibly because of a read error. The chain joins TRBV5-6 to TRBJ1-6; TRBD1 matches 9 bases. Germline lookup yields CDR1 SGHDT and CDR2 YYEEEE. The CDR3 runs to 15 residues. CDR3 amino acids: CASSSLDRGSSPLNF. CDR3 sequence (DNA): TGTGCCAGCAGCTCACTGGACAGGGGCAGTTCACCCCTCAACTTT.

The J gene is TRBJ1-1, the V gene TRBV2; D perhaps matches TRBD1 (5 bases). The CDR3 is 12 residues long. CDR1 and CDR2 from the germline V gene are SNHLY and FYNNEI. The V gene lost 3 bases and the J gene lost 4 bases, with 6 bases spanning the gap. DNA of the CDR3: TGTGCCAGCAGTGAGGGGGGCACTGAAGCTTTCTTT. It encodes CASSEGGTEAFF.

This clone occurred a few times. The chain combines TRBV11-3 with TRBJ2-5; TRBD2 agrees at 9 bases. Germline values: CDR1 SGHNT, CDR2 YENEEA. The CDR3 is 14 amino acids. V gave up 5 bases and J gave up 5 bases; unmatched junction bases: 6. CDR3 bases: TGTGCCAGCAGCCAGGGACTAGCCGCCGAGACCCAGTACTTC. It yields the protein CASSQGLAAETQYF.

The chain employs TRBV27 and TRBJ1-2; D is undetermined. The germline V gene encodes CDR1 MNHEY and CDR2 SMNVEV (reference sequence). V was trimmed by 6 bases and J by 8 bases, leaving 16 bases between them. The CDR3 extends over 13 amino acids. The CDR3 DNA is TGTGCCAGCAGCATAGCCAAAGCACGAGGCTACACCTTC. This codes for CASSIAKARGYTF.

This chain connects TRBV21-1 to TRBJ2-7; the D call of TRBD2 is as the table states it, not checked on the DNA. TRBV21-1 is marked as a pseudogene. The CDR3 is made up of 17 amino acids. This CDR3 reads CASSKRSERTRSYEQYF. The CDR3 bases are TGTGCCAGCAGTAAAAGGTCGGAGCGGACCAGGTCCTACGAGCAGTACTTC.

The J gene is TRBJ2-2, the V gene TRBV14, with 7 bases fitting TRBD2. The CDR3 totals 16 residues. Losses at the gene ends were 2 bases for V and 3 bases for J; bases not matched to a gene: 6. Germline V gene lookup returns CDR1 SGHDN and CDR2 FVKESK. This CDR3 is CASSQPAGVYTGELFF. The CDR3 region has the DNA TGTGCCAGCAGCCAACCCGCGGGGGTTTACACCGGGGAGCTGTTTTTT.

This clone was seen only once. The chain is built from TRBV7-8 and TRBJ1-1, with 7 nucleotides matching TRBD1. The CDR3 sequence is 15 residues long. Germline V gene data show CDR1 as SGHVS and CDR2 as FQNEAQ. V shed 4 bases, J shed 4 bases, and the junction held 9 bases outside the gene matches. The CDR3 bases are TGTGCCAGCAGCTGGGACCGACGACAGGGCACTGAAGCTTTCTTT. Translating gives CASSWDRRQGTEAFF.